A selection of T cell receptor beta chains follows, all from one sample in a study of human T cells and chemical hapten exposure. One entry per CDR3 protein, called by TCRdb with MiXCR from the RACE reads. The sample has tens of thousands of distinct CDR3 sequences; approximately 7% are singletons. The material was whole blood, obtained in connection with sensitization to the hapten diphenylcyclopropenone (DPC). The receptors derive from a woman aged 25 to 39 with alopecia areata. Some clones in this sample may be carry-over from other donors' samples. CDR3s leave out the opening cysteine and the closing phenylalanine or tryptophan.

TRBJ1-5 TRBV12-3/TRBV12-4 ASSSPTGNQPQH
TRBJ1-5 TRBV12-3/TRBV12-4 ASSLSVQPQH
TRBJ2-1 TRBV11-1 ASSWDRGRKF
TRBJ2-3 TRBV6-6 ASSYSGLAGGYTQY
TRBJ2-1 TRBV7-3 ASSLARTSGGPNEQF
TRBJ2-1 TRBV20-1 SAAPGGLADEQF
TRBJ1-4 TRBV20-1 SASSFWTGANEKLF
TRBJ2-1 TRBV20-1 SARAGLSYNEQF
TRBJ2-7 TRBV7-9 ASTFWPGPED
TRBJ1-3 TRBV2 ASSLTGDSGNTIY
TRBJ2-1 TRBV5-1 ASSLQLASGGNEQF
TRBJ1-5 TRBV27 ASSLLFSMGQYSNQPQH
TRBJ2-7 TRBV12-3/TRBV12-4 ASSQRDRGHSDYEQY
TRBJ1-1 TRBV5-1 ASRYGGGANTEAF
TRBJ2-3 TRBV2 ASSAHGTDTQY
TRBJ1-5 TRBV3-1 ASSQTTGTGQPQH
TRBJ1-6 TRBV20-1 SAPFDMGLNSPLH